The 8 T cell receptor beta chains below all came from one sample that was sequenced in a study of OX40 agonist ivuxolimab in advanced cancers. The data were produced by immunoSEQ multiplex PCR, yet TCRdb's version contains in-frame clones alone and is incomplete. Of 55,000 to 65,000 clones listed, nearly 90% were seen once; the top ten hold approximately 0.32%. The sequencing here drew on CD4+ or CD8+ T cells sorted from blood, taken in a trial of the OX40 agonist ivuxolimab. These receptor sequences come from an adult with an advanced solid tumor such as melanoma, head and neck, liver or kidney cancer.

CDR3 sequence reads: CAGSTRGREGYTF. CDR3 nucleotides: TGTGCCGGAAGTACCAGGGGGCGGGAAGGCTACACCTTC. This chain joins TRBV2 and TRBJ1-2, with 8 bases aligning to TRBD1. Looked up from germline, CDR1 is SNHLY and CDR2 is FYNNEI. CDR3 length equals 13 residues. V was clipped by 11 bases and J by 8 bases; unmatched bases: 13.

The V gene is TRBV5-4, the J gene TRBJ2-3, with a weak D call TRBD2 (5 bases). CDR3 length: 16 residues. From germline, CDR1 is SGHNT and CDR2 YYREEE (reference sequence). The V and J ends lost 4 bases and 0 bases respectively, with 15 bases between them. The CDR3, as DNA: TGTGCCAGCAGCCCAGCCACTAGTATCAGCACAGATACGCAGTATTTT. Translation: CASSPATSISTDTQYF.

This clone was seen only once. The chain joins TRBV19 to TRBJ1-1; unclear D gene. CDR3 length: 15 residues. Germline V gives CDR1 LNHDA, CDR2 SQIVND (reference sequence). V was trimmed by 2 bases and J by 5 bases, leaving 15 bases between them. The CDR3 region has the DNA TGTGCCAGTAGTATAACTATCGTGGGGAGTACTGAAGCTTTCTTT. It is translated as CASSITIVGSTEAFF.

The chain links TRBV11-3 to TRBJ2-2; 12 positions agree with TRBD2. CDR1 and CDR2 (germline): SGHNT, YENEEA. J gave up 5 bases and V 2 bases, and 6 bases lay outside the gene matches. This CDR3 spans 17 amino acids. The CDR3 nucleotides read TGTGCCAGCAGCTTACAACCGGGACTAGCGGGTACCGGGGAGCTGTTTTTT. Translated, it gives CASSLQPGLAGTGELFF.

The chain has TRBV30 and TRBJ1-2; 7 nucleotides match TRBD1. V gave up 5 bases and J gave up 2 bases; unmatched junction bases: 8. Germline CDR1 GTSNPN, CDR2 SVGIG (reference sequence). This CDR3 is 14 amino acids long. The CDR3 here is CAWDRTGVNYGYTF. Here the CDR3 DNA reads TGTGCCTGGGATCGGACAGGAGTAAACTATGGCTACACCTTC.

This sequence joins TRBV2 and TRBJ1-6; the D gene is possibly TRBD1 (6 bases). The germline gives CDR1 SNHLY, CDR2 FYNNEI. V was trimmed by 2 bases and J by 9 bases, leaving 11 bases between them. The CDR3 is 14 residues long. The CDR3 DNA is TGTGCCAGCAGTGAATCAGGGGTGGGTTCACCCCTCCACTTT. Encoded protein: CASSESGVGSPLHF. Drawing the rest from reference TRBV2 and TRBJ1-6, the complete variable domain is EPEVTQTPSHQVTQMGQEVILRCVPISNHLYFYWYRQILGQKVEFLVSFYNNEISEKSEIFDDQFSVERPDGSNFTLKIRSTKLEDSAMYFCASSESGVGSPLHFGNGTRLTVT.

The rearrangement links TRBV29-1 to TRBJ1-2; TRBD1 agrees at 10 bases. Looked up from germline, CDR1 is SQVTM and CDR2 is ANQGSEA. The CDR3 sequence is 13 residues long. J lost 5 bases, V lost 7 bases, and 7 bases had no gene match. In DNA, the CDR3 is TGCAGCGGGGGGACAGGGGTCGGTTATGGCTACACCTTC. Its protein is CSGGTGVGYGYTF.

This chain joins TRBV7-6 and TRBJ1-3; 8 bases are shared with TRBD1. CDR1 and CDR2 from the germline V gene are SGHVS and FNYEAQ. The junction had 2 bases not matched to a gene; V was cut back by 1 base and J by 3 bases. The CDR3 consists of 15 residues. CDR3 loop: CASSLGTGGGNTIYF. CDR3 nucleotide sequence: TGTGCCAGCAGCTTAGGAACAGGGGGTGGAAACACCATATATTTT.